This TCR beta chain comes out of a study of graft-versus-host responses after intestinal transplantation. Overall study context: All recipients were transplanted with multivisceral, liver-intestinal, or isolated intestinal grafts. Induction using anti-thymocyte globulin, followed by tacrolimus and steroids for approximately 3 years, was given to all recipients. Overall study results and limits: An association linked early post-transplant HvG declines with peak circulating GvH clone levels. Individuals who had graft-donor T cell macrochimerism had allografts that showed high graft-versus-host to host-versus-graft clonal ratios.

Profiling relied on immunoSEQ multiplex PCR, and the TCRdb table lists in-frame clones only, not all of them. In the table there are about 120,000 clones, 90% of which are singletons. This clone has just a few counts. What it binds is not known. Trimming removed 2 bases from V and 5 bases from J; junction bases left unmatched: 9. The CDR3 runs to 16 residues. Looked up from germline, CDR1 is SGHAT and CDR2 is FQNNGV. J is TRBJ2-3 and V is TRBV11-2; 8 nucleotides match TRBD2. The specimen was unstimulated CD4+ T cells sorted from spleen or lymph node cells, collected before intestinal transplant. The receptor comes from a human donor who received an intestinal transplant. CDR3 amino acids: CASSLRPLAGKDTQYF. The DNA for the CDR3 is TGTGCCAGCAGCTTACGACCGTTAGCGGGGAAAGATACGCAGTATTTT.